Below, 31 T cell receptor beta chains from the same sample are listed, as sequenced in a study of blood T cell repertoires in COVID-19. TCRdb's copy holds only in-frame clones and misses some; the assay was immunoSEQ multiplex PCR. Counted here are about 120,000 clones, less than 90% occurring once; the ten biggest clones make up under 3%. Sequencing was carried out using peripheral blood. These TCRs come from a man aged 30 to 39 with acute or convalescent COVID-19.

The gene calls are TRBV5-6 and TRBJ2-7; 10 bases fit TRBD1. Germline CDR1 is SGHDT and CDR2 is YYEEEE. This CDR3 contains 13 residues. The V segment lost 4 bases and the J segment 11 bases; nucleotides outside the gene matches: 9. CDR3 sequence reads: CASSPGQGTTKYF. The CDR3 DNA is TGTGCCAGCAGCCCGGGACAGGGGACTACTAAGTACTTC.

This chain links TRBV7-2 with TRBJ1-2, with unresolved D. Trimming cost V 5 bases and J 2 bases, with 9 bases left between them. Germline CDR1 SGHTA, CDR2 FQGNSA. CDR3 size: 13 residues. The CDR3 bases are TGTGCCAGCAGCACCGACTCGAACTATGGCTACACCTTC. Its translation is CASSTDSNYGYTF.

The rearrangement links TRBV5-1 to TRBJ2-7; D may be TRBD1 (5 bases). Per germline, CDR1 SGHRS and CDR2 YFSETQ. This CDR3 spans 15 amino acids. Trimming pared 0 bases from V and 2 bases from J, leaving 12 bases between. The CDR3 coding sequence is TGCGCCAGCAGCTTGGCCCCGACAGATCCCTACGAGCAGTACTTC. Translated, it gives CASSLAPTDPYEQYF.

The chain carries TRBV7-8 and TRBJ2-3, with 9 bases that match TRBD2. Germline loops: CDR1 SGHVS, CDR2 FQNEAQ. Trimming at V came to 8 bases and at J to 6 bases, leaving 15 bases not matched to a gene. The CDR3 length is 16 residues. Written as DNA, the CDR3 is TGTGCCAGCCGCCTTAGGGCTAGCGGGGTATCTGATACGCAGTATTTT. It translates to CASRLRASGVSDTQYF.

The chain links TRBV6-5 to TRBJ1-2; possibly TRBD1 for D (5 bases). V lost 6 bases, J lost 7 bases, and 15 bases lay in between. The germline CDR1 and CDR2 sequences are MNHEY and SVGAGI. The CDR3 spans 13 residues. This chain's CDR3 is CASSFLGGSGYTF. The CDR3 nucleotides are TGTGCCAGCAGCTTTCTCGGGGGGTCTGGCTACACCTTC.

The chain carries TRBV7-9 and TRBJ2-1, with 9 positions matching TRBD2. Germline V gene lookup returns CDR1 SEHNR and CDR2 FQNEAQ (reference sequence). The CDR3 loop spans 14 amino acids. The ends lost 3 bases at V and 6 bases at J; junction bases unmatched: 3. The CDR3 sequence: CASSFSGGGNEQFF. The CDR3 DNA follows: TGTGCCAGCAGCTTTAGCGGGGGAGGCAATGAGCAGTTCTTC.

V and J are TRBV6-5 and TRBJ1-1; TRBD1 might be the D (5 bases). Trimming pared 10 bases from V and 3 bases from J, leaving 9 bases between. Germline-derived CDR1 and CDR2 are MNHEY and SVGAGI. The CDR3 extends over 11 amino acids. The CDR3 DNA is TGTGCCACTACCAGGGACACTGAAGCTTTCTTT. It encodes CATTRDTEAFF.

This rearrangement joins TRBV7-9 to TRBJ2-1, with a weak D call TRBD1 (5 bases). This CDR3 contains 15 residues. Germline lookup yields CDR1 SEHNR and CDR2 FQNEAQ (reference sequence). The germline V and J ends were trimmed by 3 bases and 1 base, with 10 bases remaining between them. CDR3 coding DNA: TGTGCCAGCAGCTTCCAACAGGTTTCCTACAATGAGCAGTTCTTC. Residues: CASSFQQVSYNEQFF.

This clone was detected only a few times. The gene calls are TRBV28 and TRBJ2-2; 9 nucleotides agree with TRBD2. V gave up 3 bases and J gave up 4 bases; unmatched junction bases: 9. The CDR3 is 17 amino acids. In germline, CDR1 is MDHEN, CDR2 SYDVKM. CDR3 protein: CASSLVSGRRGTGELFF. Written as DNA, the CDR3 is TGTGCCAGCAGTTTGGTGAGCGGGAGGCGGGGCACCGGGGAGCTGTTTTTT.

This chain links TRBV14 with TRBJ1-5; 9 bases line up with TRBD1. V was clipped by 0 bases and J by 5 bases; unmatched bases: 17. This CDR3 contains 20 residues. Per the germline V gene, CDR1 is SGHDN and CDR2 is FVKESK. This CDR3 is CASSQDLGQGEMGRDQPQHF. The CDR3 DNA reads TGTGCCAGCAGCCAAGACCTGGGACAGGGAGAAATGGGCCGGGATCAGCCCCAGCATTTT.

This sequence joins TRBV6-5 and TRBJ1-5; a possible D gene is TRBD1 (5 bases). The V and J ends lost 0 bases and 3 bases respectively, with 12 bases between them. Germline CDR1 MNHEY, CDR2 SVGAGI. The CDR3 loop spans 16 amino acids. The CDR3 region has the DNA TGTGCCAGCAGTTACTCATCGGTGGGGCTCAATCAGCCCCAGCATTTT. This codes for CASSYSSVGLNQPQHF.

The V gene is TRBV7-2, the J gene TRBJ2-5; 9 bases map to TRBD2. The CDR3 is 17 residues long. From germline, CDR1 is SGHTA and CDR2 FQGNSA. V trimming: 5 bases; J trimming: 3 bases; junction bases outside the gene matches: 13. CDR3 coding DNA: TGTGCCAGCAGCCCGCGTCTAGGGCGGGGGGGCAAAGAGACCCAGTACTTC. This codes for CASSPRLGRGGKETQYF. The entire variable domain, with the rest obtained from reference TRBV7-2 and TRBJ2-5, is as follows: GAGVSQSPSNKVTEKGKDVELRCDPISGHTALYWYRQSLGQGLEFLIYFQGNSAPDKSGLPSDRFSAERTGGSVSTLTIQRTQQEDSAVYLCASSPRLGRGGKETQYFGPGTRLLVL.

CDR3 DNA sequence: TGTGCCTGGAGTGTATTCGGAGTTCGGGGGACTGAAGCTTTCTTT. Protein: CAWSVFGVRGTEAFF. The chain links TRBV30 to TRBJ1-1; possible D gene TRBD1, 5 bases. CDR1 is GTSNPN, CDR2 SVGIG, per germline (reference sequence). The CDR3 has 15 residues. Deletions cut 0 bases from V and 5 bases from J, with 16 bases between. The complete variable domain, with remaining parts taken from reference TRBV30 and TRBJ1-1, reads SQTIHQWPATLVQPVGSPLSLECTVEGTSNPNLYWYRQAAGRGLQLLFYSVGIGQISSEVPQNLSASRPQDRQFILSSKKLLLSDSGFYLCAWSVFGVRGTEAFFGQGTRLTVV.

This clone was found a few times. In DNA form, the CDR3 reads TGTGCCACCAGAGAGGCCGGGGAGCGGGAGGCCGGGGAGCTGTTTTTT. It specifies CATREAGEREAGELFF. The chain is built from TRBV15 and TRBJ2-2, with 9 positions matching TRBD2. The J segment lost 6 bases and the V segment lost 6 bases, leaving 11 bases of the junction unmatched. From germline, CDR1 is LNHNV and CDR2 YYDKDF (reference sequence). The CDR3 consists of 16 residues.

The CDR3 spells CASSQSMGLWGDTEAFF. The CDR3, as DNA: TGTGCCAGCAGCCAATCCATGGGCCTTTGGGGGGACACTGAAGCTTTCTTT. The chain combines TRBV3-1 (or the pseudogene TRBV3-2) with TRBJ1-1; D is possibly TRBD1 (5 bases). V lost 2 bases and J lost 3, with 19 bases in between. In germline, CDR1 is LGHDT, CDR2 YNNKEL (reference sequence). There are 17 residues in the CDR3.

CDR3 sequence reads: CASSLLYTSGSRNEQFF. The CDR3 nucleotides read TGTGCCAGCAGTTTACTATATACTAGCGGGAGTAGGAATGAGCAGTTCTTC. The chain is built from TRBV27 and TRBJ2-1; 11 nucleotides match TRBD2. V trimming: 2 bases; J trimming: 7 bases; junction bases outside the gene matches: 10. Per germline, CDR1 MNHEY and CDR2 SMNVEV (reference sequence). CDR3 size: 17 residues.

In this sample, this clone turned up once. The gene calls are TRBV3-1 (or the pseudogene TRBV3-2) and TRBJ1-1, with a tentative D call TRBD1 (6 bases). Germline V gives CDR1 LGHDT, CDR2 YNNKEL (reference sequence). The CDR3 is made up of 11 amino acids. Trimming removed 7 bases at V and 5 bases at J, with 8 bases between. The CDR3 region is CASKTGTEAFF. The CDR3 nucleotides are TGTGCCAGCAAAACAGGGACTGAAGCTTTCTTT.

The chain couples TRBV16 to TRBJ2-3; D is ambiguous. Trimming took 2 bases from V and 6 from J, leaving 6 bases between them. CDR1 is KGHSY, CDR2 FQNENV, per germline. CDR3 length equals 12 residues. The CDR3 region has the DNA TGTGCCAGCAGCCAACTTGTTGATACGCAGTATTTT. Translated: CASSQLVDTQYF.

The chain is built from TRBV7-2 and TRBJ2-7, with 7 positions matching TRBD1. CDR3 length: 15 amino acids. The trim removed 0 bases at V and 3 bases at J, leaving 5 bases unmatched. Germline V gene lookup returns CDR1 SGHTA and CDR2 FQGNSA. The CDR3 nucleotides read TGTGCCAGCAGCTTAGCTACAGGGGAATTCTACGAGCAGTACTTC. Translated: CASSLATGEFYEQYF.

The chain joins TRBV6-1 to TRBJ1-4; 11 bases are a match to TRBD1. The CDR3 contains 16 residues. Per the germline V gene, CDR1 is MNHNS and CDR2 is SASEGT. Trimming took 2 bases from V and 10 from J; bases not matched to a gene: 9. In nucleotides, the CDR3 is TGTGCCAGCAGTGAATCGACTGGGACAGGGGGGAGAAAACTGTTTTTT. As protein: CASSESTGTGGRKLFF.

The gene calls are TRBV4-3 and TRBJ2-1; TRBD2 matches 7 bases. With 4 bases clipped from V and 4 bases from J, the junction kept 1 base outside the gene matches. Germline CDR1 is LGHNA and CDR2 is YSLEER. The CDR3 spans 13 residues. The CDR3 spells CASSLGGYNEQFF. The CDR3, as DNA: TGCGCCAGCAGCCTCGGGGGGTACAATGAGCAGTTCTTC.

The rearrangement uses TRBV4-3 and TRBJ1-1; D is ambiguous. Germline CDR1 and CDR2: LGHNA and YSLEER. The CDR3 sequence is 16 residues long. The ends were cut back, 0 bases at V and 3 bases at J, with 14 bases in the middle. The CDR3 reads CASSQDGARSDTEAFF. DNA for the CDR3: TGCGCCAGCAGCCAAGATGGCGCCAGGTCGGACACTGAAGCTTTCTTT.

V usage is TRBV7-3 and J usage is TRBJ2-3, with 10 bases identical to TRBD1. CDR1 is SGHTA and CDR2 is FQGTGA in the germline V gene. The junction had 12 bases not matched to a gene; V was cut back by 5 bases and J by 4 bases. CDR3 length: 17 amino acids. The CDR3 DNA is TGTGCCAGCAGCCCCCACCCGGGACAGGGGCCAGCAGATACGCAGTATTTT. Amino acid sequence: CASSPHPGQGPADTQYF.

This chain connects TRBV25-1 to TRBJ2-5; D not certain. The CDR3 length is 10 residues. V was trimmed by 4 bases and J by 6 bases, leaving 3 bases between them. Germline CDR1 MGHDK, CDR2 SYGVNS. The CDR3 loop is CASSVKTQYF. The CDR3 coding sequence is TGTGCCAGCAGTGTAAAGACCCAGTACTTC.

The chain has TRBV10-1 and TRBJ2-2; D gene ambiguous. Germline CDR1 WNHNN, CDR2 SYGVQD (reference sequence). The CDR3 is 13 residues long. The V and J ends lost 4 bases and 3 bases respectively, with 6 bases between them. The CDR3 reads CASSGQYTGELFF. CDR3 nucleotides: TGCGCCAGCAGTGGGCAGTACACCGGGGAGCTGTTTTTT.

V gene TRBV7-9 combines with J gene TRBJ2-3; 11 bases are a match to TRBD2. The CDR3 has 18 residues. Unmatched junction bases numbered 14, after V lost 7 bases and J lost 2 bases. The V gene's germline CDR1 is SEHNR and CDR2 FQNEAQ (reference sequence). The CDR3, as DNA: TGTGCCAGCAACCCGGGAGGAGGGACTAGCGGATACACAGATACGCAGTATTTT. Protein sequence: CASNPGGGTSGYTDTQYF.

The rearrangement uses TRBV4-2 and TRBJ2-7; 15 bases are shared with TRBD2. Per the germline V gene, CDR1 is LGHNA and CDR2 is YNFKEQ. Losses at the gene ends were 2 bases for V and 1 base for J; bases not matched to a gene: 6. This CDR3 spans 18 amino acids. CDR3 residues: CASSQRTSGGGQSYEQYF. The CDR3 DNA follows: TGTGCCAGCAGCCAACGGACTAGCGGGGGGGGTCAATCCTACGAGCAGTACTTC.

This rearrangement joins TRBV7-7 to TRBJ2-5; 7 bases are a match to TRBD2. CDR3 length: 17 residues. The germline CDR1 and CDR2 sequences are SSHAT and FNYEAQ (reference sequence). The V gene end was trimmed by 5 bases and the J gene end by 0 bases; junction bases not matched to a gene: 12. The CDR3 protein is CASSPTLRGINQETQYF. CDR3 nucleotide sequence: TGTGCCAGCAGCCCAACATTGCGGGGGATCAACCAAGAGACCCAGTACTTC.

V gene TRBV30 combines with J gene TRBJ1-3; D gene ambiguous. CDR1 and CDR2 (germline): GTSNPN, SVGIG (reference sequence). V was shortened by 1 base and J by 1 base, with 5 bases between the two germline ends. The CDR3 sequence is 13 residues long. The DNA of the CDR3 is TGTGCCTGGAGTGCGGGGTCTGGAAACACCATATATTTT. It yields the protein CAWSAGSGNTIYF.

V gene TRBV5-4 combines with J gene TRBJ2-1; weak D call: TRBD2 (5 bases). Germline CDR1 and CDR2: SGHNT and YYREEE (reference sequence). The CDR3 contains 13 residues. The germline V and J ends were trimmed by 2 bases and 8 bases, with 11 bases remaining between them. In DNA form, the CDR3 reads TGTGCCAGCAGCTTATCTAGCATCGATGAGCAGTTCTTC. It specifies CASSLSSIDEQFF.

The CDR3 reads CASSFTGTSGPYNEQFF. The CDR3 coding sequence is TGTGCCAGCAGCTTCACTGGGACTAGCGGCCCCTACAATGAGCAGTTCTTC. This chain uses TRBV9 with TRBJ2-1; 11 bases line up with TRBD2. CDR1 and CDR2 from the germline V gene are SGDLS and YYNGEE. V gave up 4 bases and J gave up 2 bases; unmatched junction bases: 8. This CDR3 has 17 residues.